Below are 15 T cell receptor beta chains sequenced from a single sample in a study of T-cell reconstitution after alpha-beta-depleted transplantation in children. Unique molecular identifiers featured in how the TCRbeta library was prepared. Each CDR3 protein gets one entry after TCRdb re-called the PCR reads with MiXCR. The sample consists of about 440,000 distinct CDR3 sequences, around two fifths of them appearing once. The sequenced sample was PBMCs, obtained before TCRalphabeta/CD19-depleted stem cell transplant. These receptors were collected from a girl aged 2-10 years with aplastic anemia, due to receive a stem cell transplant.

This clonotype was counted once. This chain connects TRBV4-1 to TRBJ2-3; D remains unclear. Trimming shortened V by 1 base and J by 5 bases, and 10 bases separated the two germline ends. Germline V gene sequence: CDR1 MGHRA, CDR2 YSYEKL. The CDR3 is made up of 14 amino acids. The CDR3 DNA follows: TGCGCCAGCAGCCAAGGCCTGAAAGAAGATACGCAGTATTTT. It codes for CASSQGLKEDTQYF.

This clonotype was seen ten or more times. The V gene is TRBV7-2, the J gene TRBJ2-3; perhaps TRBD1 as D (6 bases). The CDR3 is 16 residues long. The V gene's germline CDR1 is SGHTA and CDR2 FQGNSA. V dropped 4 bases and J dropped 4 bases, with 18 bases sitting between them. The CDR3 is CASSYWGRGEADTQYF. The CDR3 DNA reads as TGTGCCAGCAGCTACTGGGGCAGGGGAGAGGCAGATACGCAGTATTTT.

The chain has TRBV15 and TRBJ1-3; D gene unclear. The germline CDR1 and CDR2 sequences are LNHNV and YYDKDF (reference sequence). The CDR3 runs 14 residues. V lost 0 bases and J lost 0, with 3 bases in between. The CDR3 protein is CATSRETSGNTIYF. CDR3 bases: TGTGCCACCAGCAGAGAGACCTCTGGAAACACCATATATTTT.

Of note for this clonotype: Sequence at one end of the junction differs from germline and may be a read error. This chain links TRBV11-2 with TRBJ2-7, with a possible D match to TRBD2 (6 bases). CDR3 length: 14 amino acids. Germline assignment: CDR1 SGHAT and CDR2 FQNNGV. CDR3 nucleotides: TGTGCCAGCTCCCGTGGGGGGAGCTCCCACGAGCAGTACTTC. This gives the protein CASSRGGSSHEQYF.

The J gene is TRBJ2-1, the V gene TRBV20-1; no reliable D call. Germline V CDR1 and CDR2: DFQATT, SNEGSKA (reference sequence). CDR3 length: 14 residues. V lost 0 bases to trimming and J lost 6 bases, with 12 bases between them. The CDR3 sequence is CSARDAVGSNEQFF. CDR3 DNA: TGCAGTGCTAGAGATGCAGTGGGAAGCAATGAGCAGTTCTTC.

This clonotype has just one count. The chain carries TRBV2 and TRBJ2-3, with D possibly called TRBD1 or TRBD2 (5 bases each). The CDR3 is 15 residues long. Germline CDR1 SNHLY, CDR2 FYNNEI. V lost 6 bases to trimming and J lost 4 bases, with 17 bases between them. The CDR3 is CASRHQGTDPDTQYF. In nucleotides, the CDR3 is TGTGCCAGCAGGCATCAAGGGACGGATCCAGATACGCAGTATTTT.

V is TRBV15 and J is TRBJ1-3; D unclear. The V end lost 0 bases, the J end lost 4 bases, and 10 bases lay between the germline ends. Germline V gene lookup returns CDR1 LNHNV and CDR2 YYDKDF (reference sequence). The CDR3 has 15 residues. CDR3 DNA sequence: TGTGCCACCAGCAGAGAGGTAACAACCGGAAACACCATATATTTT. Translating gives CATSREVTTGNTIYF.

This clonotype was seen many times. The chain couples TRBV5-5 to TRBJ1-2, with 7 bases lining up with TRBD1. Unmatched junction bases numbered 10, after V lost 6 bases and J lost 8 bases. This CDR3 comprises 13 residues. Germline lookup yields CDR1 SGHKS and CDR2 YYEKEE (reference sequence). In DNA, the CDR3 is TGTGCCAGCACCTGGGAGGGGGCGAGCGGCTACACCTTC. It yields the protein CASTWEGASGYTF.

This chain connects TRBV29-1 to TRBJ2-1, with a possible D match to TRBD1 (5 bases). V was clipped by 4 bases and J by 6 bases, with 13 bases between them. This CDR3 has 13 amino acids. Germline V gives CDR1 SQVTM, CDR2 ANQGSEA. In nucleotides, the CDR3 is TGCAGCGTTGGGCAGGGTGGGATCAATGAGCAGTTCTTC. The encoded protein is CSVGQGGINEQFF.

The table lists this clonotype with many counts. J is TRBJ2-1 and V is TRBV12-3 or TRBV12-4; a weak D match, TRBD2 (6 bases). The CDR3 runs 15 residues. Between the trimmed V and J ends, which lost 6 bases and 4 bases, there was a span of 16 bases. CDR3 in amino acids: CASRGRRGTYNEQFF. The CDR3 bases are TGTGCCAGCAGGGGCCGCCGAGGGACTTACAATGAGCAGTTCTTC.

This clonotype was counted at least ten times. The gene calls are TRBV5-1 and TRBJ2-5; 16 nucleotides line up with TRBD2. Germline assignment: CDR1 SGHRS and CDR2 YFSETQ. The V gene end was trimmed by 1 base and the J gene end by 1 base; junction bases not matched to a gene: 13. This CDR3 comprises 21 residues. The CDR3 reads CASSLQGTSGRARVTQETQYF. In nucleotides, the CDR3 is TGCGCCAGCAGCTTGCAAGGGACTAGCGGGAGGGCCAGAGTTACCCAAGAGACCCAGTACTTC.

The chain joins TRBV2 to TRBJ1-2, with D unresolved. Germline V lookup: CDR1 SNHLY, CDR2 FYNNEI. V was shortened by 2 bases and J by 4 bases, with 11 bases between the two germline ends. There are 14 residues in the CDR3. The CDR3 region has the DNA TGTGCCAGCAGTGAAACCCGGGTACCCTATGGCTACACCTTC. Protein product: CASSETRVPYGYTF.

The chain is built from TRBV5-1 and TRBJ2-7; D unresolved. The CDR3 length is 17 residues. The germline gives CDR1 SGHRS, CDR2 YFSETQ. V was trimmed by 0 bases and J by 1 base, leaving 17 bases between them. CDR3 residues: CASSLGPTSFSSYEQYF. Written as DNA, the CDR3 is TGCGCCAGCAGCTTGGGCCCGACGAGTTTTTCTTCCTACGAGCAGTACTTC.

This chain links TRBV11-2 with TRBJ2-7; D is unclear. This CDR3 comprises 18 residues. Trimming pared 1 base from V and 2 bases from J, leaving 21 bases between. Looked up from germline, CDR1 is SGHAT and CDR2 is FQNNGV. The CDR3 DNA reads TGTGCCAGCAGCTTAGGCCCCCCCGGGCACACATTAACCTACGAGCAGTACTTC. The encoded protein is CASSLGPPGHTLTYEQYF.

The V call is TRBV5-1, the J call TRBJ2-1; D is uncertain. CDR1 is SGHRS and CDR2 is YFSETQ in the germline V gene. The CDR3 loop spans 15 amino acids. The V gene lost 4 bases and the J gene lost 8 bases, with 19 bases spanning the gap. CDR3 DNA sequence: TGCGCCAGCAGCAACCAGGACCCCCGGGTAGATGAGCAGTTCTTC. This sequence encodes CASSNQDPRVDEQFF.